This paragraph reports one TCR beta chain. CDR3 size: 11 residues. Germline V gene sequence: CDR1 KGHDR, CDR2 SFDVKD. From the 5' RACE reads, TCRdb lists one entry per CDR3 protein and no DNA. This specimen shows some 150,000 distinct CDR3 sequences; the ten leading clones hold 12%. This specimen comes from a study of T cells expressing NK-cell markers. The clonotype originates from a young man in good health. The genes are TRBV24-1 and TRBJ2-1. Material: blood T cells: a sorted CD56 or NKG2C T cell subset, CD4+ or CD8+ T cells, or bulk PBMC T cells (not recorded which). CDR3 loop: CATRGYNEQFF.